This T cell receptor (beta chain) was sequenced in a study of control samples from healthy donors and cancer patients (dated by TCRdb to about 2020). In the germline V gene, CDR1 corresponds to WSHSY and CDR2 to SAAADI. The V end loses 2 bases and the J end loses 9 bases, and a stretch of 8 bases separates them. Including cysteine and phenylalanine, the CDR3 has 12 amino acids. The CDR3 DNA has 36 bases and is translated from base 1. Worth noting for this clone: The antigen this receptor binds is unknown. Qualities for individual bases were not recorded, and no much larger clone is one base off.

Library method: the immunoSEQ multiplex PCR assay. In TCRdb, the immuneACCESS table is reduced to in-frame sequences with V and J assigned. These tables do not hold every clone; where another copy was compared, an unresolved V gene accounts for under half, and the others remain unexplained. The sample table records about 9,700 clones; roughly 91% of these occur just once. 20% to 25% of the sample rests with the top ten. Source material: PBMCs. The rearrangement combines TRBV10-2 with TRBJ2-1; there is no confident call for the D gene. The sequence was obtained from a man in his sixties with colorectal cancer. Here the CDR3 is given as CASSEINLEQFF. Read as DNA, the sequence is TGCGCCAGCAGTGAGATCAATCTTGAGCAGTTCTTC.